The sequence of this T cell receptor beta chain was determined in a study of sequential checkpoint blockade in melanoma. Treatment noted: randomized to nivolumab then ipilimumab (arm A) or the reverse (arm B). No patient had prior DNA-damaging chemotherapy. The CDR3 contains 15 residues. Trimming left V 4 bases short and J 5 bases short, with 18 bases between. Germline loops: CDR1 SGHRS, CDR2 YFSETQ. Generated by immunoSEQ multiplex PCR, the TCRdb table keeps only in-frame clones and is missing some. The sample shows fewer than 30,000 clones, 60% to 80% of them seen only once. The origin of this receptor is a human donor with melanoma. The chain combines TRBV5-1 with TRBJ1-2, with unresolved D. Sequenced material: CD8+ T cells sorted from blood (inferred from file names), taken from a patient given nivolumab and ipilimumab in sequence. CDR3 nucleotide sequence: TGCGCCAGCAGCCTGACTACCGTCCCGTCGTATGGCTACACCTTC. It codes for CASSLTTVPSYGYTF.